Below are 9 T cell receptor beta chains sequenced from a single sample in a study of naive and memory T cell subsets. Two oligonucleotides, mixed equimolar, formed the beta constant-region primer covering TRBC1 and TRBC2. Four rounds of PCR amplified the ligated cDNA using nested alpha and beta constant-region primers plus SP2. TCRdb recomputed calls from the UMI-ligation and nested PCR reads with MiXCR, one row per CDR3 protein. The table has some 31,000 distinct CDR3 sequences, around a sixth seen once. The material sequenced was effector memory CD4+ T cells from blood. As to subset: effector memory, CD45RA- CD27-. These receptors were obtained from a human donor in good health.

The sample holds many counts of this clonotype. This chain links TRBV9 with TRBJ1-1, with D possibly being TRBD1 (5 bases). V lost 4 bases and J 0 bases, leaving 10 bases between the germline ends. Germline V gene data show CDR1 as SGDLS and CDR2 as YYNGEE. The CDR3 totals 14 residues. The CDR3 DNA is TGTGCCAGCAGCTACCGGGGCATGAACACTGAAGCTTTCTTT. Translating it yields CASSYRGMNTEAFF.

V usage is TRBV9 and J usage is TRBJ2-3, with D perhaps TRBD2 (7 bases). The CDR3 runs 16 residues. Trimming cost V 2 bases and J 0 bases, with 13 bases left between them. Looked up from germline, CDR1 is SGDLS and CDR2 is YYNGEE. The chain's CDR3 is CASSVRGGTSTDTQYF. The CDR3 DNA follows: TGTGCCAGCAGCGTTAGGGGGGGTACTAGCACAGATACGCAGTATTTT.

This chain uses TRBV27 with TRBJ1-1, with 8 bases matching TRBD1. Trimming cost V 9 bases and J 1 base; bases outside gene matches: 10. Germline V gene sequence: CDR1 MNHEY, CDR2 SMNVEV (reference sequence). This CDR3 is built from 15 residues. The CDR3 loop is CASKSAGGRNTEAFF. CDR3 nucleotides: TGTGCCAGTAAATCCGCAGGGGGCCGGAACACTGAAGCTTTCTTT.

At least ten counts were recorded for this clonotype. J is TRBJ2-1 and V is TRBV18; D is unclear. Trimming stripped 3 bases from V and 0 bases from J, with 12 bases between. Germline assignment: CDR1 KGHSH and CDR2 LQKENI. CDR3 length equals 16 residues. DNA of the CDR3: TGTGCCAGCTCACCTGGGTCCGGGCTCTCCTACAATGAGCAGTTCTTC. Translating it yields CASSPGSGLSYNEQFF.

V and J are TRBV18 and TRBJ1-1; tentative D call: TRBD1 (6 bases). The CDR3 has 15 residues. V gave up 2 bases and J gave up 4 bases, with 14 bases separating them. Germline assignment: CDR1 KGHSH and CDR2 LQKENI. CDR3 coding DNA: TGTGCCAGCTCACCAATTGGGGGGCGAAGCACTGAAGCTTTCTTT. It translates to CASSPIGGRSTEAFF.

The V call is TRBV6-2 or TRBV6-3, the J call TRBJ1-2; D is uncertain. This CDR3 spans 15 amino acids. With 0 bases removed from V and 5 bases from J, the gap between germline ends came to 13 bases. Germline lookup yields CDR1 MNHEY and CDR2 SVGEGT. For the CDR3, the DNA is TGTGCCAGCAGTTACTCGGGTTTGGGCCCTTATGGCTACACCTTC. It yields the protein CASSYSGLGPYGYTF.

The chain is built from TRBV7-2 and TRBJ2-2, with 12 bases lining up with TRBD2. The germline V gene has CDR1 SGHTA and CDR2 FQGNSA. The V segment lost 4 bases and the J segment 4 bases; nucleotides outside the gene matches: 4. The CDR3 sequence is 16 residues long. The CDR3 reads CASSSTSGRTTGELFF. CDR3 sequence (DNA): TGTGCCAGCAGCTCAACTAGCGGGAGGACCACCGGGGAGCTGTTTTTT.

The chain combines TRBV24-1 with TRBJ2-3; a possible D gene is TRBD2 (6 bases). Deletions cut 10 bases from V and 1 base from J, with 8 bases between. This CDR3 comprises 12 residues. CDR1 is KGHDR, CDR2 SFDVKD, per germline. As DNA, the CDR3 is TGTGCCACTAGCGGAGGCACAGATACGCAGTATTTT. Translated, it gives CATSGGTDTQYF.

The CDR3 reads CSALQQGAAQPQHF. CDR3 DNA: TGCAGTGCTTTGCAACAGGGGGCTGCTCAGCCCCAGCATTTT. This chain uses TRBV20-1 with TRBJ1-5; 9 nucleotides align to TRBD1. CDR3 length: 14 amino acids. J lost 6 bases, V lost 5 bases, and 8 bases had no gene match. Germline CDR1 DFQATT, CDR2 SNEGSKA (reference sequence).